Listed below are T cell receptor beta chains from one sample, sequenced in a study of shared clonotypes between healthy human individuals. Some clones are missing from TCRdb's copy, which holds only in-frame ones; the method was immunoSEQ multiplex PCR. The sample lists around 990,000 clones, 60% to 85% occurring once. The sample comprised memory CD4+ T cells from PBMCs. These receptors came from a man aged 18 to 35 in good health. Some clones in this sample may be carry-over from other donors' samples. Each CDR3 is given with its conserved first and last residue. Fields, in order: V gene, CDR3 length, J gene, clone size, D gene, CDR3 DNA, CDR3 protein. D genes are given only for firm matches. Size values are once, few and many counts, or a class for expanded clones, and some rows have none.

>TRBV27|16|TRBJ2-1|-|TRBD2
TGTGCCAGCACCTTCGCCGGGACTACCCCCTACAATGAGCAGTTCTTC
CASTFAGTTPYNEQFF
>TRBV7-2|14|TRBJ1-1|once|-
TGTGCCAGCAGCTTATCAGGTAGTACGACTGAAGCTTTCTTT
CASSLSGSTTEAFF
>TRBV19|17|TRBJ1-3|once|TRBD1
TGTGCCAGTAGGGACAGGGGGATCCGGCACTCTGGAAACACCATATATTTT
CASRDRGIRHSGNTIYF
>TRBV6-1|14|TRBJ2-7|-|-
TGTGCCAGCAGTGAAGCTTCTCTAGGGGGCGAGCAGTACTTC
CASSEASLGGEQYF
>TRBV19|14|TRBJ1-2|once|-
TGTGCCAGCGCCTCCGGGGCCCCTGGGTATGGCTACACCTTC
CASASGAPGYGYTF
>TRBV30|14|TRBJ1-4|-|-
TGTGCCTGGAGTGTTGTTGGGACCTGGTGGAAACTGTTTTTT
CAWSVVGTWWKLFF
>TRBV25-1|16|TRBJ1-2|once|TRBD1
TGTGCCAGCAGTGAATATCCGGACAGGGTCTCGCAGGGCTACACCTTC
CASSEYPDRVSQGYTF
>TRBV11-2|11|TRBJ2-1|-|-
TGTGCCAGCAGCTTGATTGGAGAGCAGTTCTTC
CASSLIGEQFF
>TRBV6-5|13|TRBJ1-5|-|-
TGTGCCATCACGGGGGGCCAGGGTCAGCCCCAGCATTTT
CAITGGQGQPQHF
>TRBV5-1|16|TRBJ2-1|-|TRBD2
TGCGCCAGCAGCTACGAGCGGGAGAGGTTTACTGGTGAGCAGTTCTTC
CASSYERERFTGEQFF
>TRBV2|13|TRBJ2-3|few|-
TGTGCCAGCAGCGCCATGTCTGCAGATACGCAGTATTTT
CASSAMSADTQYF
>TRBV7-2|15|TRBJ2-3|-|TRBD1
TGTGCCAGCGCCTTCGGACAGGGGGAATCAGATACGCAGTATTTT
CASAFGQGESDTQYF
>TRBV6-5|13|TRBJ2-7|-|TRBD2
TGTGCCAGCAAAAAAGCGGGGGCCTACGAGCAGTACTTC
CASKKAGAYEQYF
>TRBV29-1|13|TRBJ1-2|-|-
TGCAGCGTTGAACGGCCAGGCGACTATGGCTACACCTTC
CSVERPGDYGYTF
>TRBV6-5|12|TRBJ2-7|-|-
TGTGCCAGCAGGCCTCCGGGCTACGAGCAGTACTTC
CASRPPGYEQYF
>TRBV30|15|TRBJ2-7|few|TRBD1
TGTGCCTGGAGCCCCCCGGGACAGGTGTACTACGAGCAGTACTTC
CAWSPPGQVYYEQYF
>TRBV30|14|TRBJ2-1|-|-
TGTGCCTGGAGTTCGGAGAGCTCCTACAATGAGCAGTTCTTC
CAWSSESSYNEQFF
>TRBV5-1|17|TRBJ2-3|-|-
TGCGCCAGCAGCTTGGGCCGTGGGGGTTCTAGCACAGATACGCAGTATTTT
CASSLGRGGSSTDTQYF
>TRBV7-6|14|TRBJ2-3|once|-
TGTGCCAGCAGCTTAACGGGAGTCCCAGATACGCAGTATTTT
CASSLTGVPDTQYF
>TRBV28|14|TRBJ1-5|-|TRBD1
TGTGCCAGCATGGGACAGGGGGCCCATCAGCCCCAGCATTTT
CASMGQGAHQPQHF
>TRBV5-4|13|TRBJ2-5|-|-
TGTGCCAGCAGCTTGTTAGAGCAAGAGACCCAGTACTTC
CASSLLEQETQYF
>TRBV5-4|16|TRBJ2-3|-|-
TGTGCCAGCAGCTTGACCCCGGACAGTAACACAGATACGCAGTATTTT
CASSLTPDSNTDTQYF
>TRBV5-4|15|TRBJ2-7|-|TRBD1
TGTGCCAGCAGCCCGGGACAGGGATCTCTCTACGAGCAGTACTTC
CASSPGQGSLYEQYF
>TRBV7-2|15|TRBJ1-3|-|-
TGTGCCAGCAGCCGGAACCGGATCTCTGGAAACACCATATATTTT
CASSRNRISGNTIYF
>TRBV28|15|TRBJ1-2|few|-
TGTGCCAGCAGACAAACAGGGTCCTTTAGCTATGGCTACACCTTC
CASRQTGSFSYGYTF
>TRBV7-3|12|TRBJ2-5|-|-
TGTGCCAGCAGCAATAGGGACGGGAGACAGTACTTC
CASSNRDGRQYF
>TRBV5-1|13|TRBJ2-5|-|-
TGCGCCAGCAGCTTGATGCGCCAAGAGACCCAGTACTTC
CASSLMRQETQYF